This T cell receptor (beta chain) was retrieved from a study of PD-1 blockade in classical Hodgkin lymphoma. With regard to this clone: The antigen remains undetermined.

The repertoire was sequenced with immunoSEQ multiplex PCR; TCRdb's copy has only in-frame clones and lacks some. The sample contains 40,000 to 50,000 clones, around 78% of which appear only once. Each and every patient relapsed after autologous stem cell transplantation, and patients got differing brentuximab vedotin exposure. Regarding the study as a whole: Exclusion applied to patients who initiated nivolumab less than 1 year following ASCT.

CDR3 length: 16 amino acids. Germline loops: CDR1 SGHDT, CDR2 YYEEEE. Losses at the gene ends were 2 bases for V and 3 bases for J; bases not matched to a gene: 4. The rearrangement links TRBV5-6 to TRBJ2-2, with 10 bases identical to TRBD2. Sequencing used peripheral blood mononuclear cells (PBMCs), obtained at baseline. The TCR was taken from a human donor with classical Hodgkin lymphoma. The CDR3 nucleotides are TGTGCCAGCAGCTTTAGCGGGGGGACTTACACCGGGGAGCTGTTTTTT. Its translation is CASSFSGGTYTGELFF.